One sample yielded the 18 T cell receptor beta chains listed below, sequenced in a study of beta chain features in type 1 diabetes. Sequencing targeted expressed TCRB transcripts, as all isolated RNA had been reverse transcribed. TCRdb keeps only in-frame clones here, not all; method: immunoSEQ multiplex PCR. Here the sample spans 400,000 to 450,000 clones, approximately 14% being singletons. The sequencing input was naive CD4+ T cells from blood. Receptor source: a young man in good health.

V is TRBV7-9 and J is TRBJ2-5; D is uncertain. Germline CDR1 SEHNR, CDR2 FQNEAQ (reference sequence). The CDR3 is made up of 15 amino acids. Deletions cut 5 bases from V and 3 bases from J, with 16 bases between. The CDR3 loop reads CASSPKLGSKETQYF. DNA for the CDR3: TGTGCCAGCAGCCCTAAATTAGGGTCGAAAGAGACCCAGTACTTC.

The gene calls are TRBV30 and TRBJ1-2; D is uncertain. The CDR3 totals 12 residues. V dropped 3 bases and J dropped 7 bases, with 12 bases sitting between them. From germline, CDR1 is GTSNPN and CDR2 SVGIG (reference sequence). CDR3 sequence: CAWRRRKGGYTF. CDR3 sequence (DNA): TGTGCCTGGAGGCGACGGAAGGGTGGCTACACCTTC.

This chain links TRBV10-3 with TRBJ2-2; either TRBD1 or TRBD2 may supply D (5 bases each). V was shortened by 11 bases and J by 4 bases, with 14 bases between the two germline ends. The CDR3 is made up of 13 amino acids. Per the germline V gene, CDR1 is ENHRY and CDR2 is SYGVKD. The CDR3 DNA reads TGTGCCCATAGAGGGACCTCCACCGGGGAGCTGTTTTTT. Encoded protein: CAHRGTSTGELFF.

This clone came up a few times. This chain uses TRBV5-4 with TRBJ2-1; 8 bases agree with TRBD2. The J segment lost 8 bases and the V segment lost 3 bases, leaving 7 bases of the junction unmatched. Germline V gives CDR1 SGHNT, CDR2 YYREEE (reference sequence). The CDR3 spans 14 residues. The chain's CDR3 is CASSSSGSIYEQFF. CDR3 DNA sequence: TGTGCCAGCAGCTCGAGCGGGAGTATCTATGAGCAGTTCTTC.

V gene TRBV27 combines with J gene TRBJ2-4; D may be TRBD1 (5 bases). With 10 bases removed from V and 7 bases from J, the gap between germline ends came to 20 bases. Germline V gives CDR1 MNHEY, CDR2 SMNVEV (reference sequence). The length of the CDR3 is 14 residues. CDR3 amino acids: CATKGWGLGNIQYF. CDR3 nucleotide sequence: TGTGCCACCAAGGGTTGGGGCCTTGGGAACATTCAGTACTTC.

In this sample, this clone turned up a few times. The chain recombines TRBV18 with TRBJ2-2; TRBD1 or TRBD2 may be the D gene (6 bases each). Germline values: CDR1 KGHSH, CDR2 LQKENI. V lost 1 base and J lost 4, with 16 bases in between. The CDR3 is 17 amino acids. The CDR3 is CASSPRTGASSTGELFF. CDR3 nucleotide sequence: TGTGCCAGCTCACCACGCACGGGGGCGTCTAGCACCGGGGAGCTGTTTTTT.

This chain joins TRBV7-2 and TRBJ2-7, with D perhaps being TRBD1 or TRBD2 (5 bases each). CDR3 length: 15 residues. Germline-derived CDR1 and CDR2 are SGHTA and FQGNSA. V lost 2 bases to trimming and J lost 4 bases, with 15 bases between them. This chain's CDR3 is CASSLTGPSAYEQYF. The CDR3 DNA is TGTGCCAGCAGCTTAACGGGGCCATCGGCATACGAGCAGTACTTC. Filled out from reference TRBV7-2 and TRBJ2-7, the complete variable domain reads GAGVSQSPSNKVTEKGKDVELRCDPISGHTALYWYRQSLGQGLEFLIYFQGNSAPDKSGLPSDRFSAERTGGSVSTLTIQRTQQEDSAVYLCASSLTGPSAYEQYFGPGTRLTVT.

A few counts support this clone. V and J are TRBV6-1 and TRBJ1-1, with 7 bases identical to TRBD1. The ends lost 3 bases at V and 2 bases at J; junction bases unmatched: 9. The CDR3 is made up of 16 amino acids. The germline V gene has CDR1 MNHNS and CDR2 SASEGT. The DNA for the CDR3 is TGTGCCAGCAGTGACAGGACAGGCCTATCAAACACTGAAGCTTTCTTT. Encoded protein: CASSDRTGLSNTEAFF.

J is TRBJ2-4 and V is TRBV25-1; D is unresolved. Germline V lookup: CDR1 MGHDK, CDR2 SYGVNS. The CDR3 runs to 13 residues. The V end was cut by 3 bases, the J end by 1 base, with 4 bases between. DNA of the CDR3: TGTGCCAGCAGTGAGGGGGCCAAAAACATTCAGTACTTC. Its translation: CASSEGAKNIQYF.

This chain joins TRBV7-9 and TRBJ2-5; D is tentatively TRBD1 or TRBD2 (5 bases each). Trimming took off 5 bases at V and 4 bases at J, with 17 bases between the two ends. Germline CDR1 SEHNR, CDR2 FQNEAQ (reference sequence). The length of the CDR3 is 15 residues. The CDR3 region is CASSLGTLRAETQYF. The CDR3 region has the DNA TGTGCCAGCAGCCTTGGGACGTTGAGGGCAGAGACCCAGTACTTC.

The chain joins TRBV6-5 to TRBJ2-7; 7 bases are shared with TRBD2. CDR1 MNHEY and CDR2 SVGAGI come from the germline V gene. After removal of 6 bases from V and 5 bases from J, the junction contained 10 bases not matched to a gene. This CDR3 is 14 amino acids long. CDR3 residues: CASSRGSGRDEQYV. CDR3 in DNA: TGTGCCAGCAGCCGCGGGTCAGGGAGGGACGAGCAGTACGTC.

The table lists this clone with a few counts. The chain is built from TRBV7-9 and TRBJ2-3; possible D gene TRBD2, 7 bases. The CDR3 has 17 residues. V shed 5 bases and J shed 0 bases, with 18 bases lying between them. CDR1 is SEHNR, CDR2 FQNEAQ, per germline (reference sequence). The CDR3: CASSPPGGGISTDTQYF. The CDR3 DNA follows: TGTGCCAGCAGCCCACCGGGCGGGGGCATAAGCACAGATACGCAGTATTTT.

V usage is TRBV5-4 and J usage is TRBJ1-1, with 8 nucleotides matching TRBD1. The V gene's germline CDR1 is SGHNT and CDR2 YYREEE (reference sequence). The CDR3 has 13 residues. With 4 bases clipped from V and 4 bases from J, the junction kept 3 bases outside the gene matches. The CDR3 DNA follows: TGTGCCAGCAGCACGGACAGGGCCACTGAAGCTTTCTTT. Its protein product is CASSTDRATEAFF.

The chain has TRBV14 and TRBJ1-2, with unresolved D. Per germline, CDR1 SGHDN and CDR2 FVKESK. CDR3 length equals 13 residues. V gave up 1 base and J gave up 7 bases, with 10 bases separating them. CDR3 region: CASSQVRRLGYTF. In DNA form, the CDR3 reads TGTGCCAGCAGCCAAGTGCGTCGGCTTGGCTACACCTTC.

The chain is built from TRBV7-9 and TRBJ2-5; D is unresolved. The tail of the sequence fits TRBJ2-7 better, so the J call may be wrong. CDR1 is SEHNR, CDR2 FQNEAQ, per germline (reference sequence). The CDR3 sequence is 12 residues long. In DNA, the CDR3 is TGTGCCAGCAGCTTAGTCTCCTACGAGCAGTACTTC. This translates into CASSLVSYEQYF.

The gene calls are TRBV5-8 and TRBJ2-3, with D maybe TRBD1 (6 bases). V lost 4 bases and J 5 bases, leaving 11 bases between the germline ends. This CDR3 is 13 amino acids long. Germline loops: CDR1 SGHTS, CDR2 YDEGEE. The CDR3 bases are TGTGCCAGCAGCGCGGACAGACGAGATACGCAGTATTTT. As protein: CASSADRRDTQYF.

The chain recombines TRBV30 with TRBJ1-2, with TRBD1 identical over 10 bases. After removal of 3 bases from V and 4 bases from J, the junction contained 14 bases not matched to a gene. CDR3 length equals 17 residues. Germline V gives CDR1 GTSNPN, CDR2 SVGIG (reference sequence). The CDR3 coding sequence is TGTGCCTGGAGAACCGGGACAGGGGAATGGAATAGCTATGGCTACACCTTC. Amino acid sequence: CAWRTGTGEWNSYGYTF.

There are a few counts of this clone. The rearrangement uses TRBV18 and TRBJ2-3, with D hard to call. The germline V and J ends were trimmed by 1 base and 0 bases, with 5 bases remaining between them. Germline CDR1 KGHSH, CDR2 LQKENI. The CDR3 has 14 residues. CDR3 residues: CASSPLPSTDTQYF. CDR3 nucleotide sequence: TGTGCCAGCTCACCACTCCCCAGCACAGATACGCAGTATTTT.